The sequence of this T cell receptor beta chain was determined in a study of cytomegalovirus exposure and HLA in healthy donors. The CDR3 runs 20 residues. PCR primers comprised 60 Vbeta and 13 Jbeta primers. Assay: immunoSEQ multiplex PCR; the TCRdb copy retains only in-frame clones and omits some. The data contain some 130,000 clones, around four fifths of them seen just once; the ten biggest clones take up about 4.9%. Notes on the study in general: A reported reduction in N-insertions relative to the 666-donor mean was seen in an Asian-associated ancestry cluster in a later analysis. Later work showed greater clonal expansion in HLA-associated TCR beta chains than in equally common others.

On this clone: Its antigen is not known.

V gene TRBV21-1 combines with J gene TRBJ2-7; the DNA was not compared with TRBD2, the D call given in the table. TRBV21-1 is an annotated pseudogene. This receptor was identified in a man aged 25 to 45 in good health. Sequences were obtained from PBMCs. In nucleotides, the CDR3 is TGTGCCAGCAGCAAATGCTCAAAGGCTAGCGGGAGAGTCTACGGCCACGAGCAGTACTTC. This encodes CASSKCSKASGRVYGHEQYF.